This TCR beta chain was identified in a study of HIV-infected children after antiretroviral therapy interruption. Study overall: Children had CD4+ above 500, viral load below 50 copies/ml, either treatment arm. Weeks 0, 48 and 150 were sampled under continuous treatment. Interruption-arm sampling covered weeks 0, 12, interruption end (24 or 48), and about 3 years post-study.

The TCR library was built from RNA with a 3' RACE protocol and unique molecular identifiers. TCRdb used MiXCR to reprocess the 3' RACE reads, holding one entry per CDR3 protein. The table has about 15,000 distinct CDR3 sequences, roughly 3.4% seen once. Study results and limitations: By the end of treatment interruption, naive CD4+ clonality (Gini) increased.

Germline V gene data show CDR1 as SGHKS and CDR2 as YYEKEE (reference sequence). Trimming cost V 4 bases and J 2 bases, with 10 bases left between them. The CDR3 runs to 14 residues. Treatment noted: PENTA 11 planned treatment interruption arm or continuous ART arm. This clonotype was recorded at least ten times. As yet, its antigen is unknown. This clonotype originated in a child aged 2 to 17 with HIV. The sequencing used CD45RA+ CD4+ T cells from PBMCs, collected from a donor given antiretroviral therapy, either interrupted or continuous. As for subset: naive CD4+ CD45RA+ CD45RO- T cells. The rearrangement joins TRBV5-5 to TRBJ2-1; possibly TRBD1 or TRBD2 for D (5 bases each). The CDR3, as DNA: TGTGCCAGCAGCACAGGACTGACCTACAATGAGCAGTTCTTC. It is translated as CASSTGLTYNEQFF.